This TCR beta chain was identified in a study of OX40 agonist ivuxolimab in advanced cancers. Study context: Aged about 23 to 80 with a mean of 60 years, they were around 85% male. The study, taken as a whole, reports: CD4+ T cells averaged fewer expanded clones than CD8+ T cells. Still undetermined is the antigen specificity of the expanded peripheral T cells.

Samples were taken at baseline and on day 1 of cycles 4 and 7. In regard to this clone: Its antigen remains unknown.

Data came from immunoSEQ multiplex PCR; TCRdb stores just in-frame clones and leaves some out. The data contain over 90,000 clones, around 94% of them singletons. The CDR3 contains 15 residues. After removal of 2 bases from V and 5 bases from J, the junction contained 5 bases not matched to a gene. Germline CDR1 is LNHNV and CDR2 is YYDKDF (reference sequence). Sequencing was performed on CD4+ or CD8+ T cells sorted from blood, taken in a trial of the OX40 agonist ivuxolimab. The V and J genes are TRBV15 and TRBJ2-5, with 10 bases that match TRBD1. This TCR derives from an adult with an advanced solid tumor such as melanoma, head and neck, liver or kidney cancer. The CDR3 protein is CATSRPTGGRETQYF. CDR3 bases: TGTGCCACCAGCAGACCGACAGGGGGCAGGGAGACCCAGTACTTC.